This TCR beta chain was sequenced in a study of blood T cell repertoires in COVID-19. The data were produced by immunoSEQ multiplex PCR, yet TCRdb's version contains in-frame clones alone and is incomplete. The sample holds about 210,000 clones, over 75% seen once. Germline CDR1 and CDR2: SNHLY and FYNNEI. The CDR3 covers 13 residues. V lost 5 bases, J lost 2 bases, and 8 bases lay in between. This rearrangement joins TRBV2 to TRBJ2-3, with unresolved D. Sequences were obtained from peripheral blood. The TCR was taken from a woman aged 40 to 55 with acute or convalescent COVID-19. The CDR3 region is CASSQTPTDTQYF. Written as DNA, the CDR3 is TGTGCCAGCAGTCAGACTCCCACAGATACGCAGTATTTT.